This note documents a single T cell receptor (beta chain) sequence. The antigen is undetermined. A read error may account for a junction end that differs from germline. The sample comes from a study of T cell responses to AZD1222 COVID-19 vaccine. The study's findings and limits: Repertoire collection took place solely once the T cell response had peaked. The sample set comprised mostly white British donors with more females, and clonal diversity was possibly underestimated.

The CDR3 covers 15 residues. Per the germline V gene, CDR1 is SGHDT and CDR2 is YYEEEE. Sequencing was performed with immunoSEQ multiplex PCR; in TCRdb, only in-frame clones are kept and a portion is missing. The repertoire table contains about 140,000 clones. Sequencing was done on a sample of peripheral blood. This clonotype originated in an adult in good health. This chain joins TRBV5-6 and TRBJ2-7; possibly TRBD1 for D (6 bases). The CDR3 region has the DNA TGTGCCAGCAGTTTGGTCGACAGGATCTCCTACGAGCAGTACTTC. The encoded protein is CASSLVDRISYEQYF.